These T cell receptor beta chains were read from a single sample in a study of regulatory T cells in long-lasting Graves disease. One entry per CDR3 protein results from TCRdb running MiXCR on the multiplex PCR reads. The sample holds a few hundred thousand distinct CDR3 sequences, 20% to 25% seen once. Sequenced here: peripheral blood mononuclear cells (PBMCs), sampled when the disease was refractory, from a patient treated with antithyroid drugs. The receptors shown here come from a female donor with Graves disease. Each CDR3 is given with its conserved first and last residue. Each record gives: clone size, J gene, V gene, D gene, CDR3 DNA, CDR3 protein. A D gene is named only where the DNA matches it firmly. Not every row has a clone size; where given, it reads once, few, many or a size class.

size: -
J: TRBJ2-3
V: TRBV20-1
D: TRBD2
DNA: TGCAGTGCTAGCATGACTAGCGGGGGGGATACGCAGTATTTT
CDR3: CSASMTSGGDTQYF

size: many
J: TRBJ1-2
V: TRBV28
D: TRBD1
DNA: TGTGCCAGCAGCCCTCCCCCCGTGGACAGGGACGATGGCTACACCTTC
CDR3: CASSPPPVDRDDGYTF

size: many
J: TRBJ2-7
V: TRBV7-2
D: -
DNA: TGTGCCAGCAGCTTATATGGGGGACCCGATTACGAGCAGTACTTC
CDR3: CASSLYGGPDYEQYF

size: -
J: TRBJ2-2
V: TRBV10-3
D: TRBD1
DNA: TGTGCCATCAGTGAGCAGGGGGACACCGGGGAGCTGTTTTTT
CDR3: CAISEQGDTGELFF

size: few
J: TRBJ1-5
V: TRBV5-4
D: -
DNA: TGTGCCAGCAGCTTCGGCGGAGCTAATCAGCCCCAGCATTTT
CDR3: CASSFGGANQPQHF

size: few
J: TRBJ2-3
V: TRBV28
D: -
DNA: TGTGCCAGCAGTTTGGAACGGTTCACAGATACGCAGTATTTT
CDR3: CASSLERFTDTQYF

size: -
J: TRBJ2-7
V: TRBV4-1
D: -
DNA: TGCGCCAGCAGCCAAGAGTCGGCCTTATACGAGCAGTACTTC
CDR3: CASSQESALYEQYF

size: many
J: TRBJ2-2
V: TRBV10-3
D: -
DNA: TGTGCCATCAGTGACACAGGGATCACCGGGGAGCTGTTTTTT
CDR3: CAISDTGITGELFF

size: -
J: TRBJ2-2
V: TRBV25-1
D: -
DNA: TGTGCCAGCAGTGAATATGGGGGCACCGGGGAGTTGTTTTTT
CDR3: CASSEYGGTGELFF

size: many
J: TRBJ1-1
V: TRBV19
D: TRBD1
DNA: TGTGCCAGTAGTATCCAAGGGACAGAGGTTGCGTTCTTT
CDR3: CASSIQGTEVAFF

size: once
J: TRBJ2-1
V: TRBV12-3/TRBV12-4
D: TRBD2
DNA: TGTGCCAGCAACCAATGGGGGGGTATTTACAATGAGCAGTTCTTC
CDR3: CASNQWGGIYNEQFF

size: -
J: TRBJ2-7
V: TRBV7-9
D: TRBD2
DNA: TGTGCCAGCAGCACCCGACTAGCGGTGACCTACGAGCAGTACTTC
CDR3: CASSTRLAVTYEQYF

size: few
J: TRBJ2-5
V: TRBV7-3
D: TRBD2
DNA: TGTGCCAGCAGCTTAAGTGGGGGGGTGGGAGAGACCCAGTACTTC
CDR3: CASSLSGGVGETQYF

size: many
J: TRBJ1-6
V: TRBV2
D: -
DNA: TGTGCCAGCAGTGAGAGAGGTGGTCGGGTTGCACCCCTCCACTTT
CDR3: CASSERGGRVAPLHF

size: few
J: TRBJ1-5
V: TRBV7-6
D: TRBD1
DNA: TGTGCCAGCAGCTCTGAGACAGGGGGCAATCAGCCCCAGCATTTT
CDR3: CASSSETGGNQPQHF

size: -
J: TRBJ1-1
V: TRBV6-5
D: TRBD1
DNA: TGTGCCAGCAGTTACTCCTACAGGGGAATGAACACTGAAGCTTTCTTT
CDR3: CASSYSYRGMNTEAFF

size: -
J: TRBJ2-5
V: TRBV28
D: TRBD1
DNA: TGTGCCAGCAGTTTAAGGGGGCTCCCAGCCCAAGAGACCCAGTACTTC
CDR3: CASSLRGLPAQETQYF

size: many
J: TRBJ2-5
V: TRBV11-2
D: TRBD2
DNA: TGTGCCAGCAGCTTCCCGGGGGGGGAGACCCAGTACTTC
CDR3: CASSFPGGETQYF

size: many
J: TRBJ2-5
V: TRBV30
D: -
DNA: TGTGCCTGGAGTGTAATGCGTCAGACCCAGTACTTC
CDR3: CAWSVMRQTQYF

size: many
J: TRBJ1-2
V: TRBV7-2
D: -
DNA: TGTGCCAGCAGCTTAGTGGGACAAGTCAGGGGCTATGGCTACACCTTC
CDR3: CASSLVGQVRGYGYTF

size: many
J: TRBJ1-1
V: TRBV10-3
D: -
DNA: TGTGCCACCAGGGACGGAGTGAACACTGAAGCTTTCTTT
CDR3: CATRDGVNTEAFF

size: few
J: TRBJ2-7
V: TRBV28
D: TRBD1
DNA: TGTGCCATACGGGACAGAACCTACGAGCAGTACTTC
CDR3: CAIRDRTYEQYF

size: many
J: TRBJ1-1
V: TRBV28
D: -
DNA: TGTGCCAGCAGCCCTATTGGGACACCACCCGATGGGGCTTTCTTT
CDR3: CASSPIGTPPDGAFF

size: many
J: TRBJ1-1
V: TRBV13
D: -
DNA: TGTGCCAGCAGCTTATTGAGACTGAACACTGAAGCTTTCTTT
CDR3: CASSLLRLNTEAFF

size: many
J: TRBJ2-5
V: TRBV12-3/TRBV12-4
D: -
DNA: TGTGCCAGCAGTGAACGTCGATACCAAGAGACCCAGTACTTC
CDR3: CASSERRYQETQYF

size: -
J: TRBJ2-7
V: TRBV28
D: TRBD1
DNA: TGTGCCAGCAGGGCTACAGGGGGCGAGAATGAGCAGTACTTC
CDR3: CASRATGGENEQYF

size: many
J: TRBJ2-5
V: TRBV7-2
D: TRBD2
DNA: TGTGCCAGCAGCCCCTCGGGGCTAGCGGGCGAGACCCAGTACTTC
CDR3: CASSPSGLAGETQYF

size: few
J: TRBJ1-1
V: TRBV4-1
D: -
DNA: TGCGCCAGCAGCCAACTAGCAGGGGCTAAGAACACTGAAGCTTTCTTT
CDR3: CASSQLAGAKNTEAFF

size: -
J: TRBJ2-2
V: TRBV19
D: -
DNA: TGTGCCAGTAGCCTTCTTAGCGGAGCCAACACCGGGGAGCTGTTTTTT
CDR3: CASSLLSGANTGELFF

size: many
J: TRBJ2-5
V: TRBV5-6
D: TRBD2
DNA: TGTGCCAGCAGTTATAGCGGGACTCAAGAGACCCAGTACTTC
CDR3: CASSYSGTQETQYF

size: many
J: TRBJ2-7
V: TRBV28
D: -
DNA: TGTGCCAGCAGCTTGGACGACACCGACGAGCAGTACTTC
CDR3: CASSLDDTDEQYF

size: -
J: TRBJ2-7
V: TRBV28
D: -
DNA: TGTGCCAGCAGTTTATACCTCCGGGAGACCTCCTACGAGCAGTACTTC
CDR3: CASSLYLRETSYEQYF

size: few
J: TRBJ2-1
V: TRBV28
D: -
DNA: TGTGCCAGCAGCATCCAAGGCGAGGCCTACAATGAGCAGTTCTTC
CDR3: CASSIQGEAYNEQFF

size: many
J: TRBJ1-6
V: TRBV20-1
D: -
DNA: TGCAGTGCTAGAGATCGCAGGGCGACACCCTCACCCCTCCACTTT
CDR3: CSARDRRATPSPLHF

size: few
J: TRBJ1-6
V: TRBV28
D: -
DNA: TGTGCCAGCAGGTCCAGGGTTGCCGTCATAAATTCACCCCTCCACTTT
CDR3: CASRSRVAVINSPLHF

size: -
J: TRBJ2-7
V: TRBV27
D: -
DNA: TGTGCCAGCAGTTTCCAGGGGCCAGCCTACGAGCAGTACTTC
CDR3: CASSFQGPAYEQYF

size: many
J: TRBJ1-1
V: TRBV19
D: -
DNA: TGTGCCAGTAGTATTCCTGGTGTCACTGAAGCTTTCTTT
CDR3: CASSIPGVTEAFF

size: few
J: TRBJ2-1
V: TRBV11-2
D: TRBD2
DNA: TGTGCCAGCAGCTTTGCTAGCGGGAGAATGAGGGATGAGCAGTTCTTC
CDR3: CASSFASGRMRDEQFF

size: -
J: TRBJ2-7
V: TRBV4-3
D: TRBD2
DNA: TGCGCCAGCAGCCTTCGACTAGCGGGAGATAGTGAGCAGTACTTC
CDR3: CASSLRLAGDSEQYF

size: -
J: TRBJ2-7
V: TRBV12-3/TRBV12-4
D: TRBD2
DNA: TGTGCCACTTCCCGGGGGGTCGAGCAGTACTTC
CDR3: CATSRGVEQYF

size: many
J: TRBJ1-2
V: TRBV12-3/TRBV12-4
D: TRBD1
DNA: TGTGCCAGCAGTCCCGACGGACAGGGGAGTGGCTACACCTTC
CDR3: CASSPDGQGSGYTF

size: -
J: TRBJ2-7
V: TRBV7-2
D: TRBD2
DNA: TGTGCCAGCAGCCAGCGGGAGGCCCCTCTCGAGCAGTACTTC
CDR3: CASSQREAPLEQYF

size: few
J: TRBJ1-1
V: TRBV5-6
D: TRBD1
DNA: TGTGCCAGCAGCTTGAGACAGGGGGCTCCAGAAGCTTTCTTT
CDR3: CASSLRQGAPEAFF

size: -
J: TRBJ1-1
V: TRBV6-1
D: -
DNA: TGTGCCAGCAGTCACCCCCGGGGGGACACTGAAGCTTTCTTT
CDR3: CASSHPRGDTEAFF

size: -
J: TRBJ2-3
V: TRBV24-1
D: TRBD2
DNA: TGTGCCACCTCTCTAGCGGGAGTACAAGATACGCAGTATTTT
CDR3: CATSLAGVQDTQYF

size: many
J: TRBJ2-5
V: TRBV7-9
D: TRBD1
DNA: TGTGCCAGCAGCCCACAGGGGGTGCTAGCGATACAAGAGACCCAGTACTTC
CDR3: CASSPQGVLAIQETQYF

size: -
J: TRBJ1-4
V: TRBV20-1
D: -
DNA: TGCAGTGCTGTCGACAGGACTAATGAAAAACTGTTTTTT
CDR3: CSAVDRTNEKLFF

size: few
J: TRBJ1-5
V: TRBV12-3/TRBV12-4
D: -
DNA: TGTGCCAGCATGCGGGGCGGGAGCAATCAGCCCCAGCATTTT
CDR3: CASMRGGSNQPQHF

size: few
J: TRBJ1-2
V: TRBV9
D: -
DNA: TGTGCCAGCAGCGTAGGGACCCGAGAGGATGAGGGCTACACCTTC
CDR3: CASSVGTREDEGYTF

size: -
J: TRBJ1-2
V: TRBV30
D: TRBD1
DNA: TGTGCCTGGATAACAGGGGGCGCCTATGGCTACACCTTC
CDR3: CAWITGGAYGYTF

size: -
J: TRBJ1-1
V: TRBV5-1
D: TRBD1
DNA: TGCGCCAGCAGCTTGGTCCGGGTTTCACAGGCTCAGGGGGGCACTGAAGCTTTCTTT
CDR3: CASSLVRVSQAQGGTEAFF

size: many
J: TRBJ2-2
V: TRBV12-3/TRBV12-4
D: TRBD2
DNA: TGTGCCAGCACTTTGGGAGGGTGGACCGGGGAGCTGTTTTTT
CDR3: CASTLGGWTGELFF

size: few
J: TRBJ1-1
V: TRBV10-3
D: TRBD1
DNA: TGTGCCATCAGTGAGTCGGGACAGTTAACATTGAACACTGAAGCTTTCTTT
CDR3: CAISESGQLTLNTEAFF

size: many
J: TRBJ2-5
V: TRBV11-1
D: -
DNA: TGTGCCAGCAGCCCCGGGACGACCAATTTACAGCAAGAGACCCAGTACTTC
CDR3: CASSPGTTNLQQETQYF

size: many
J: TRBJ2-5
V: TRBV30
D: -
DNA: TGTGCCTGGAACACCCTCCAAGAGACCCAGTACTTC
CDR3: CAWNTLQETQYF